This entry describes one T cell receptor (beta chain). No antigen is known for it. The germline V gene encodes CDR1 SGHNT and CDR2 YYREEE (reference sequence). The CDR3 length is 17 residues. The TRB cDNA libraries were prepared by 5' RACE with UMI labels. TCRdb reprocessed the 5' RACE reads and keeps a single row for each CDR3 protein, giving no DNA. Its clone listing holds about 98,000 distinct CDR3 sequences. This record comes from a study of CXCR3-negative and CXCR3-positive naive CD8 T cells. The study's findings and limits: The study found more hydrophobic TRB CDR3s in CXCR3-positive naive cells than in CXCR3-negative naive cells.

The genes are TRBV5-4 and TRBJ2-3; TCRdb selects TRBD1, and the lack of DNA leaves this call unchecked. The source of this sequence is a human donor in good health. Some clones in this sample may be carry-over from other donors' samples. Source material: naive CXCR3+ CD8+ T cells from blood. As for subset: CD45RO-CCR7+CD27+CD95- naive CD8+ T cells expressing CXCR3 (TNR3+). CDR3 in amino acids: CASSPHGQVVPTDTQYF. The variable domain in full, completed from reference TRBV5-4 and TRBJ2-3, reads ETGVTQSPTHLIKTRGQQVTLRCSSQSGHNTVSWYQQALGQGPQFIFQYYREEENGRGNFPPRFSGLQFPNYSSELNVNALELDDSALYLCASSPHGQVVPTDTQYFGPGTRLTVL.